This TCR beta chain was observed in a study of breast tumors, draining lymph nodes, adjacent tissues. Study conclusions and caveats: Compared with basal-like, luminal-like tumors shared significantly more repertoire with nontumor tissue. That most tumor T cells come from lymph nodes remained unproven. Findings are consistent with lymph node origin and intratumoral expansion of most tumor T cells. Tumor repertoires ranked between lymph nodes and nontumor tissue in diversity, with V and J gene preferences.

This clonotype was observed many times. No antigen is known for it. Samples came from axillary lymph nodes draining the breast cancer. TCRdb redid the calling of the multiplex PCR reads with MiXCR, one entry per CDR3 protein. The table lists 150,000 to 200,000 distinct CDR3 sequences, approximately 33% of them singletons. The ends were cut back, 3 bases at V and 9 bases at J, with 9 bases in the middle. The germline V gene encodes CDR1 SGHAT and CDR2 FQNNGV. This CDR3 is 12 amino acids long. The receptor's source is a female donor with breast cancer. Some clones in this sample may be carry-over from other donors' samples. The specimen sequenced was axillary lymph node tissue. The chain has TRBV11-2 and TRBJ2-1; D unresolved. CDR3 protein: CASSFASGEQFF. The CDR3 coding sequence is TGTGCCAGCAGCTTCGCGTCAGGTGAGCAGTTCTTC.